A single sample gave rise to the 26 T cell receptor beta chains below, sequenced in a study of blood T cell repertoires in COVID-19 (dated by TCRdb to 2019 to 2021). Library preparation employed the immunoSEQ multiplex PCR assay. Not all clones reach the TCRdb copy of this immuneACCESS table, which keeps in-frame sequences only. Checked studies attribute under half of the gap to unresolved V genes and leave the rest unexplained. The sample table shows over 100,000 clones, and 60% to 75% are seen once. The leading ten clones occupy under 2.5% of the sample. Sequencing was done on a sample of peripheral blood. The receptors originated from a woman aged 70-85 years with acute or convalescent COVID-19.

The V and J genes are TRBV5-4 and TRBJ2-5; possible D gene TRBD2, 5 bases. The V end was cut by 3 bases, the J end by 5 bases, with 20 bases between. This CDR3 contains 16 residues. Germline loops: CDR1 SGHNT, CDR2 YYREEE (reference sequence). The CDR3 DNA reads TGTGCCAGCAGCTCCGCCAAGGTAGCGTTTCGTGAGACCCAGTACTTC. Its translation: CASSSAKVAFRETQYF.

The chain has TRBV6-2 or TRBV6-3 and TRBJ1-2; no reliable D call. CDR3 length equals 14 residues. Germline V gene sequence: CDR1 MNHEY, CDR2 SVGEGT. The V and J ends lost 2 bases and 6 bases respectively, with 13 bases between them. CDR3 in DNA: TGTGCCAGCAGTTACGACATATCGGCCCATGGCTACACCTTC. This encodes CASSYDISAHGYTF.

This clone was recorded only once. The CDR3 bases are TGCGCCAGCAGCCAAGAACGCGTGGTTGGGGAGCTGTTTTTT. Translating it yields CASSQERVVGELFF. This chain connects TRBV4-3 to TRBJ2-2, with D unresolved. The CDR3 has 14 amino acids. V shed 0 bases and J shed 8 bases, with 10 bases lying between them. CDR1 and CDR2 (germline): LGHNA, YSLEER.

This chain connects TRBV9 to TRBJ2-7; maybe TRBD2 (5 bases). Per the germline V gene, CDR1 is SGDLS and CDR2 is YYNGEE. The CDR3 extends over 20 amino acids. V was pared by 0 bases and J by 1 base, with 26 bases between. The CDR3 DNA follows: TGTGCCAGCAGCGTAGAACGGGATCGTGAAGGGAAAGGTTTTTCCTACGAGCAGTACTTC. Its protein product is CASSVERDREGKGFSYEQYF.

CDR3 sequence (DNA): TGTGCCAGCAGTCCGGATCGGGGGGGCCCTCAGCCCCAGCATTTT. Its protein product is CASSPDRGGPQPQHF. The chain uses TRBV7-2 and TRBJ1-5; possibly TRBD1 for D (6 bases). Germline V CDR1 and CDR2: SGHTA, FQGNSA. The ends were cut back, 6 bases at V and 6 bases at J, with 18 bases in the middle. The CDR3 loop spans 15 amino acids.

V and J are TRBV28 and TRBJ2-2, with 8 bases fitting TRBD1. V lost 4 bases to trimming and J lost 6 bases; unmatched junction nucleotides: 7. Germline values: CDR1 MDHEN, CDR2 SYDVKM. There are 15 residues in the CDR3. For the CDR3, the DNA is TGTGCCAGCAGTTCCCGACAGGGGATATCCGGGGAGCTGTTTTTT. Amino acids: CASSSRQGISGELFF. The entire variable domain, with the rest obtained from reference TRBV28 and TRBJ2-2, is as follows: DVKVTQSSRYLVKRTGEKVFLECVQDMDHENMFWYRQDPGLGLRLIYFSYDVKMKEKGDIPEGYSVSREKKERFSLILESASTNQTSMYLCASSSRQGISGELFFGEGSRLTVL.

The chain links TRBV3-1 (or the pseudogene TRBV3-2) to TRBJ1-5; weak D call: TRBD1 (5 bases). CDR1 and CDR2 (germline): LGHDT, YNNKEL (reference sequence). The CDR3 is made up of 13 amino acids. Trimming took off 0 bases at V and 6 bases at J, with 6 bases between the two ends. CDR3 sequence: CASSQDRGQPQHF. CDR3 bases: TGTGCCAGCAGCCAAGATAGGGGTCAGCCCCAGCATTTT.

V is TRBV18 and J is TRBJ1-5; 7 positions match TRBD1. After removal of 2 bases from V and 5 bases from J, the junction contained 3 bases not matched to a gene. The V gene's germline CDR1 is KGHSH and CDR2 LQKENI. The CDR3 loop spans 14 amino acids. Here the CDR3 DNA reads TGTGCCAGCTCACCAGACAGGGCTGATCAGCCCCAGCATTTT. Translating it yields CASSPDRADQPQHF. Filled out from reference TRBV18 and TRBJ1-5, the complete variable domain reads NAGVMQNPRHLVRRRGQEARLRCSPMKGHSHVYWYRQLPEEGLKFMVYLQKENIIDESGMPKERFSAEFPKEGPSILRIQQVVRGDSAAYFCASSPDRADQPQHFGDGTRLSIL.

V is TRBV5-1 and J is TRBJ2-5; maybe TRBD2 (5 bases). Trimming left V 5 bases short and J 3 bases short, with 5 bases between. From germline, CDR1 is SGHRS and CDR2 YFSETQ. The CDR3 has 11 amino acids. CDR3 amino acids: CASRLEETQYF. The CDR3 DNA sequence: TGCGCCAGCAGACTAGAAGAGACCCAGTACTTC. The full variable domain, with the rest looked up from reference TRBV5-1 and TRBJ2-5, is KAGVTQTPRYLIKTRGQQVTLSCSPISGHRSVSWYQQTPGQGLQFLFEYFSETQRNKGNFPGRFSGRQFSNSRSEMNVSTLELGDSALYLCASRLEETQYFGPGTRLLVL.

This clone was found a few times. This chain connects TRBV2 to TRBJ2-3, with D uncertain. V shed 4 bases and J shed 1 base, with 6 bases lying between them. The CDR3 loop spans 13 amino acids. From germline, CDR1 is SNHLY and CDR2 FYNNEI. CDR3 coding DNA: TGTGCCAGCAGTGTCAGCGGCACAGATACGCAGTATTTT. Translated: CASSVSGTDTQYF. The variable domain in full, with the rest retrieved from reference TRBV2 and TRBJ2-3, is EPEVTQTPSHQVTQMGQEVILRCVPISNHLYFYWYRQILGQKVEFLVSFYNNEISEKSEIFDDQFSVERPDGSNFTLKIRSTKLEDSAMYFCASSVSGTDTQYFGPGTRLTVL.

This clone is a singleton in its sample. The CDR3 nucleotides are TGTGCCAGCAGTCCACAGGTCAAGGGGGCCGGATACGAGCAGTACTTC. It codes for CASSPQVKGAGYEQYF. The chain recombines TRBV27 with TRBJ2-7, with TRBD1 identical over 7 bases. The CDR3 extends over 16 amino acids. CDR1 is MNHEY and CDR2 is SMNVEV in the germline V gene (reference sequence). V gave up 5 bases and J gave up 4 bases; unmatched junction bases: 14.

This sequence joins TRBV9 and TRBJ2-2; D perhaps matches TRBD1 (5 bases). This CDR3 contains 16 residues. Germline V CDR1 and CDR2: SGDLS, YYNGEE. V was cut by 0 bases and J by 1 base, with 10 bases left in between. CDR3 in DNA: TGTGCCAGCAGCGTAGGTCAGGGCAGGAACACCGGGGAGCTGTTTTTT. Its protein is CASSVGQGRNTGELFF.

The V call is TRBV6-5, the J call TRBJ2-3; 7 bases map to TRBD2. This CDR3 comprises 15 residues. V was clipped by 2 bases and J by 0 bases; unmatched bases: 2. Germline CDR1 is MNHEY and CDR2 is SVGAGI. In DNA form, the CDR3 reads TGTGCCAGCAGTTACGGGACTATAAGCACAGATACGCAGTATTTT. Translation gives CASSYGTISTDTQYF.

V and J are TRBV5-5 and TRBJ2-1; D uncertain. The CDR3 runs to 16 residues. V gave up 0 bases and J gave up 1 base, with 11 bases separating them. Per germline, CDR1 SGHKS and CDR2 YYEKEE (reference sequence). CDR3 region: CASSLVAKRSYNEQFF. In nucleotides, the CDR3 is TGTGCCAGCAGCTTGGTAGCTAAACGGTCCTACAATGAGCAGTTCTTC.

The chain carries TRBV28 and TRBJ1-2; 7 nucleotides align to TRBD1. The CDR3 sequence is 12 residues long. J lost 4 bases, V lost 7 bases, and 3 bases had no gene match. Looked up from germline, CDR1 is MDHEN and CDR2 is SYDVKM. CDR3: CASKGALYGYTF. Here the CDR3 DNA reads TGTGCCAGCAAGGGGGCGCTCTATGGCTACACCTTC.

The chain recombines TRBV6-5 with TRBJ2-5, with D maybe TRBD1 (6 bases). Trimming removed 6 bases from V and 1 base from J, with 12 bases in between. The CDR3 totals 14 residues. Germline CDR1 and CDR2: MNHEY and SVGAGI. As DNA, the CDR3 is TGTGCCAGCAGATTCATCAGGGGCCAAGAGACCCAGTACTTC. Residues: CASRFIRGQETQYF.

Here the CDR3 reads CASSYSTGGSSYEQYF. In nucleotides, the CDR3 is TGTGCCAGCAGTTACTCGACAGGGGGGAGCTCCTACGAGCAGTACTTC. The V call is TRBV6-5, the J call TRBJ2-7; TRBD1 aligns across 9 bases. The CDR3 totals 16 residues. The V segment lost 0 bases and the J segment 0 bases; nucleotides outside the gene matches: 3. CDR1 is MNHEY and CDR2 is SVGAGI in the germline V gene.

This sequence joins TRBV28 and TRBJ2-7; TRBD1 matches at 8 bases. There are 15 residues in the CDR3. The V segment lost 1 base and the J segment 1 base; nucleotides outside the gene matches: 3. Per germline, CDR1 MDHEN and CDR2 SYDVKM. CDR3 nucleotides: TGTGCCAGCAGTTTATCGGGGACAGGTTCCTACGAGCAGTACTTC. It codes for CASSLSGTGSYEQYF.

A single count supports this clone. V gene TRBV7-8 combines with J gene TRBJ2-5, with 7 positions matching TRBD1. The CDR3 loop spans 16 amino acids. The germline V gene encodes CDR1 SGHVS and CDR2 FQNEAQ. The trim removed 1 base at V and 5 bases at J, leaving 10 bases unmatched. CDR3 DNA sequence: TGTGCCAGCAGCTTAGGGGGCAGGGGGTTATTTGAGACCCAGTACTTC. It specifies CASSLGGRGLFETQYF.

The chain employs TRBV11-2 and TRBJ2-3; D possibly corresponds to TRBD1 (6 bases). The CDR3 loop spans 15 amino acids. Germline values: CDR1 SGHAT, CDR2 FQNNGV. V was trimmed by 1 base and J by 3 bases, leaving 11 bases between them. In DNA form, the CDR3 reads TGTGCCAGCAGCTTAGCCTGGGGGCGGACAGATACGCAGTATTTT. Translation: CASSLAWGRTDTQYF.

The rearrangement links TRBV28 to TRBJ2-1; 9 bases are shared with TRBD2. Germline CDR1 reads MDHEN; CDR2 reads SYDVKM. This CDR3 comprises 15 residues. The V segment lost 2 bases and the J segment 8 bases; nucleotides outside the gene matches: 7. DNA for the CDR3: TGTGCCAGCAGTTTAGGCGGGGGGGTCTCCGATGAGCAGTTCTTC. Its translation is CASSLGGGVSDEQFF.

This clone was counted a few times. The CDR3: CASRMRTSGNYEQYF. The CDR3 DNA follows: TGTGCCAGCAGAATGAGAACTAGCGGGAACTACGAGCAGTACTTC. This rearrangement joins TRBV27 to TRBJ2-7, with 10 bases that match TRBD2. The ends lost 6 bases at V and 3 bases at J; junction bases unmatched: 8. This CDR3 spans 15 amino acids. The germline V gene has CDR1 MNHEY and CDR2 SMNVEV (reference sequence).

The rearrangement links TRBV28 to TRBJ2-7; a weak D match, TRBD1 (6 bases). The V and J ends lost 7 bases and 1 base respectively, with 14 bases between them. This CDR3 has 14 residues. Germline CDR1 is MDHEN and CDR2 is SYDVKM. The DNA for the CDR3 is TGTGCCAGCACGCTACTCAGGGGTTCCTACGAGCAGTACTTC. Encoded protein: CASTLLRGSYEQYF.

This clone is a singleton in its sample. This sequence joins TRBV6-5 and TRBJ2-7, with 9 bases that match TRBD2. This CDR3 is 15 amino acids long. Germline CDR1 reads MNHEY; CDR2 reads SVGAGI. The V segment lost 5 bases and the J segment 4 bases; nucleotides outside the gene matches: 9. Here the CDR3 DNA reads TGTGCCAGCAGTACCTTGGCGGGAGGGGTTTACGAGCAGTACTTC. Translated, it gives CASSTLAGGVYEQYF.

This chain links TRBV6-5 with TRBJ1-1, with D possibly being TRBD1 (5 bases). Germline V CDR1 and CDR2: MNHEY, SVGAGI. CDR3 length equals 13 residues. Trimming pared 4 bases from V and 4 bases from J, leaving 10 bases between. The CDR3 loop is CASSWGVSTEAFF. CDR3 bases: TGTGCCAGCAGTTGGGGGGTTAGCACTGAAGCTTTCTTT.

Comment on this clone: Other DNA sequences within the sample encode an identical CDR3. V gene TRBV18 combines with J gene TRBJ1-1, with 7 positions matching TRBD1. Germline V gene data show CDR1 as KGHSH and CDR2 as LQKENI. V was pared by 3 bases and J by 0 bases, with 4 bases of the junction left unmatched. The CDR3 spans 15 residues. The CDR3 sequence: CASSPPTGLNTEAFF. The CDR3 DNA is TGTGCCAGCTCACCCCCGACAGGGCTGAACACTGAAGCTTTCTTT. Together with reference TRBV18 and TRBJ1-1, the CDR3 gives the full variable domain: NAGVMQNPRHLVRRRGQEARLRCSPMKGHSHVYWYRQLPEEGLKFMVYLQKENIIDESGMPKERFSAEFPKEGPSILRIQQVVRGDSAAYFCASSPPTGLNTEAFFGQGTRLTVV.